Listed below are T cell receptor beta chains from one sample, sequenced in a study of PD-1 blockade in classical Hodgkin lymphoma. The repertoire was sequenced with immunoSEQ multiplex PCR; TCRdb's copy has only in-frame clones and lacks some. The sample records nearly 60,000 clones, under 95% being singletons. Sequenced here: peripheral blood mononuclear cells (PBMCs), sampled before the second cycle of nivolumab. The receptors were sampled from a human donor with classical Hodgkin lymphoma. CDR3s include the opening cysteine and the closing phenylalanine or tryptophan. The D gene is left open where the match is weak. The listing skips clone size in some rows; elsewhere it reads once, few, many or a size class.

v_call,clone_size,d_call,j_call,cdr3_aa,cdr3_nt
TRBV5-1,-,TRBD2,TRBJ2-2,CASSLILAGLNTGELFF,TGCGCCAGCAGCTTGATACTAGCGGGTTTGAACACCGGGGAGCTGTTTTTT
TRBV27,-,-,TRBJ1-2,CASSLGGMGGADYGYTF,TGTGCCAGCAGTTTAGGTGGTATGGGGGGCGCCGACTATGGCTACACCTTC
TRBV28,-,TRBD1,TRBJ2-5,CASKGTGIQYF,TGTGCCAGCAAAGGGACAGGGATCCAGTACTTC
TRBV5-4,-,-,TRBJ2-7,CASSLDGGEQYF,TGTGCCAGCAGCCTGGATGGGGGCGAGCAGTACTTC
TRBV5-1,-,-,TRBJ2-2,CASSLPGPDTGELFF,TGCGCCAGCAGCTTGCCGGGACCCGACACCGGGGAGCTGTTTTTT
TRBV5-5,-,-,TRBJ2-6,CASSDPGGSWANVLTF,TGTGCCAGCAGCGACCCAGGGGGGTCTTGGGCCAACGTCCTGACTTTC
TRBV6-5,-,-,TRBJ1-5,CASRTPGDGNQPQHF,TGTGCCAGCAGGACCCCGGGGGATGGCAATCAGCCCCAGCATTTT
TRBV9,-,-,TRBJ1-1,CASNRENTEAFF,TGTGCCAGCAACAGGGAGAACACTGAAGCTTTCTTT
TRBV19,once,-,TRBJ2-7,CASSIVGDGTYEQYF,TGTGCCAGTAGTATAGTCGGGGACGGCACCTACGAGCAGTACTTC
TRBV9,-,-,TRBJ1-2,CASSVDPGPSNYGYTF,TGTGCCAGCAGCGTAGACCCCGGGCCCTCTAACTATGGCTACACCTTC
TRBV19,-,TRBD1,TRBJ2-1,CASSHDPRQGAGISYNEQFF,TGTGCCAGTTCCCACGATCCCAGACAGGGGGCAGGGATCTCCTACAATGAGCAGTTCTTC
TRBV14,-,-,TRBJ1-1,CASSQDRAGNTEAFF,TGTGCCAGCAGCCAAGACCGTGCCGGGAACACTGAAGCTTTCTTT
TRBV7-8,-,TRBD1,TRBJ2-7,CASSLGSTGAAYEQYF,TGTGCCAGCAGCTTAGGCTCCACAGGGGCCGCCTACGAGCAGTACTTC
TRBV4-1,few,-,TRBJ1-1,CASSQEQIGTEAFF,TGCGCCAGCAGCCAAGAACAAATTGGAACTGAAGCTTTCTTT
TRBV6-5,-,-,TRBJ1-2,CASSFGRDYGYTF,TGTGCCAGCAGTTTCGGCAGAGACTATGGCTACACCTTC
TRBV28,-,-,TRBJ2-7,CASRGGWGESYEQYF,TGTGCCAGCAGGGGGGGTTGGGGCGAGTCCTACGAGCAGTACTTC
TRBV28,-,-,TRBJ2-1,CASSRDRLAYNEQFF,TGTGCCAGCAGTCGCGACAGGTTGGCCTACAATGAGCAGTTCTTC
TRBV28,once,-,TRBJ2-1,CASSLYLTVGGRDEQFF,TGTGCCAGCAGTTTATATCTGACAGTCGGGGGTCGCGATGAGCAGTTCTTC
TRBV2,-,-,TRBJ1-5,CASSGEQGGHSNQPQHF,TGTGCCAGCAGTGGGGAACAGGGAGGGCATAGCAATCAGCCCCAGCATTTT
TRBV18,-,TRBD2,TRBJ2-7,CASSPRENSLLAGGNYEQYF,TGTGCCAGCTCACCACGAGAGAATTCCTTGCTAGCGGGAGGGAACTACGAGCAGTACTTC
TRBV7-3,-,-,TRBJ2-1,CASSPGLGEQFF,TGTGCCAGCAGCCCGGGGCTGGGGGAGCAGTTCTTC
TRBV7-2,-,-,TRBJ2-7,CASSSLTSYEQYF,TGTGCCAGCAGCTCCTTAACCTCCTACGAGCAGTACTTC
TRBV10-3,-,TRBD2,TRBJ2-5,CAISEFTSGNQETQYF,TGTGCCATCAGTGAATTCACTAGCGGGAACCAAGAGACCCAGTACTTC
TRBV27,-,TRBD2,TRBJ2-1,CASSLLRASGDYSYNEQFF,TGTGCCAGCAGTTTATTGCGAGCTAGCGGGGACTACTCCTACAATGAGCAGTTCTTC
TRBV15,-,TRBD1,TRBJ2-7,CATSRLGVGQTSYEQYF,TGTGCCACCAGCCGGTTGGGAGTGGGACAGACCTCCTACGAGCAGTACTTC